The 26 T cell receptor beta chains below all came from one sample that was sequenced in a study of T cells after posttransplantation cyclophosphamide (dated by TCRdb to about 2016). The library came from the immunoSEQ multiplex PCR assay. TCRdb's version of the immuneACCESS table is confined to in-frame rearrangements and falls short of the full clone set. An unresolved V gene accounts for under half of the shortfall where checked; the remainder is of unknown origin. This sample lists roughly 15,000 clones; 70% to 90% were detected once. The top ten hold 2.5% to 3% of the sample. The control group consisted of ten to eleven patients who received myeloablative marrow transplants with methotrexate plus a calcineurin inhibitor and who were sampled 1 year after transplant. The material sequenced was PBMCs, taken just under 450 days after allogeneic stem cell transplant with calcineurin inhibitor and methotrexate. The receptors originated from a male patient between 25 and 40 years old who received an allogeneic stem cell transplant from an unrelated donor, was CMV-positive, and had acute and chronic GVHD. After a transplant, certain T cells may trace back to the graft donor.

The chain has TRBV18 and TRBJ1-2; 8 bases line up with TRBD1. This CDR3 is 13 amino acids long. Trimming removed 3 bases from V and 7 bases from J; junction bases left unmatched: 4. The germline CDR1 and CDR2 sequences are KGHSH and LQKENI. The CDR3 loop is CASSPDREGGYTF. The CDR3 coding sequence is TGTGCCAGCTCACCGGACAGGGAAGGTGGCTACACCTTC.

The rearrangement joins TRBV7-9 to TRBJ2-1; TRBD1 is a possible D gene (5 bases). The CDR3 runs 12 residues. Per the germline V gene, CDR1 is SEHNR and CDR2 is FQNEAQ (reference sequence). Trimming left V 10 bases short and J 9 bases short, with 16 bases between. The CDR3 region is CANEPLQGEQFF. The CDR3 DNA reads TGTGCCAACGAGCCTCTCCAGGGTGAGCAGTTCTTC.

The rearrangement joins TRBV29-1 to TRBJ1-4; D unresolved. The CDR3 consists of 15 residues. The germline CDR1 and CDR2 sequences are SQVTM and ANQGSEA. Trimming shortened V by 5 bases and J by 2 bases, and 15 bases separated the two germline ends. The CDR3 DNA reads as TGCAGCGTTTGGAGTCCTTTCCAGACTAATGAAAAACTGTTTTTT. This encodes CSVWSPFQTNEKLFF.

CDR3 in amino acids: CASSLLGTGGTTEAFF. The CDR3 nucleotides read TGTGCCAGCAGCTTACTCGGGACAGGGGGAACCACTGAAGCTTTCTTT. This chain links TRBV7-3 with TRBJ1-1; 11 bases fit TRBD1. In germline, CDR1 is SGHTA, CDR2 FQGTGA. This CDR3 spans 16 amino acids. V dropped 2 bases and J dropped 4; count of bases not matched to a gene: 6.

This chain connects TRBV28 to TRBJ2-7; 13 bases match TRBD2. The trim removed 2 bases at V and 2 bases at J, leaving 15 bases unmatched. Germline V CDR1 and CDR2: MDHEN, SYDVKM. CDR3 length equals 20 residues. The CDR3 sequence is CASSLVLGLAGEPLTYEQYF. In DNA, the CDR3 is TGTGCCAGCAGTTTAGTTTTAGGACTAGCGGGAGAGCCCCTAACCTACGAGCAGTACTTC.

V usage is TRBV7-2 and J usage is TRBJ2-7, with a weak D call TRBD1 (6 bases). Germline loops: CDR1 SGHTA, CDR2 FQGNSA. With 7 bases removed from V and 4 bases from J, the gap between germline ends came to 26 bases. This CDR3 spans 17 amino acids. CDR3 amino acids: CASTPPGTPRGAYEQYF. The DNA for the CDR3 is TGTGCCAGCACCCCGCCCGGGACACCTCGTGGGGCTTACGAGCAGTACTTC. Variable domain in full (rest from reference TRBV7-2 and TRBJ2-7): GAGVSQSPSNKVTEKGKDVELRCDPISGHTALYWYRQSLGQGLEFLIYFQGNSAPDKSGLPSDRFSAERTGGSVSTLTIQRTQQEDSAVYLCASTPPGTPRGAYEQYFGPGTRLTVT.

As DNA, the CDR3 is TGTGCCAGCTCACAGGGGAAGAGTCAGCCCCAGCATTTT. Its protein product is CASSQGKSQPQHF. The chain couples TRBV18 to TRBJ1-5; weak D call: TRBD1 (5 bases). Germline V gene data show CDR1 as KGHSH and CDR2 as LQKENI. CDR3 length equals 13 residues. V lost 4 bases to trimming and J lost 6 bases, with 10 bases between them. The full variable domain, completed using reference TRBV18 and TRBJ1-5, is NAGVMQNPRHLVRRRGQEARLRCSPMKGHSHVYWYRQLPEEGLKFMVYLQKENIIDESGMPKERFSAEFPKEGPSILRIQQVVRGDSAAYFCASSQGKSQPQHFGDGTRLSIL.

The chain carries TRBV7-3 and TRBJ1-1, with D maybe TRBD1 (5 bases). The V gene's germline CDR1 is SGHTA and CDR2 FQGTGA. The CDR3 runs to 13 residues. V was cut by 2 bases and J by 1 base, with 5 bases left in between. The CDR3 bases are TGTGCCAGCAGCTTAGGGGCGAACACTGAAGCTTTCTTT. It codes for CASSLGANTEAFF.

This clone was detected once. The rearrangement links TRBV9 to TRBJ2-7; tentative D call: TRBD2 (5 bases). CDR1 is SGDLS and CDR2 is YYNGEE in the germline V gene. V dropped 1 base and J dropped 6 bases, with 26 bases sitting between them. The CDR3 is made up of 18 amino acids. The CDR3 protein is CASSVSQEVWSPATEQYF. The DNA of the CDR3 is TGTGCCAGCAGCGTATCCCAGGAGGTCTGGAGCCCCGCGACCGAGCAGTACTTC.

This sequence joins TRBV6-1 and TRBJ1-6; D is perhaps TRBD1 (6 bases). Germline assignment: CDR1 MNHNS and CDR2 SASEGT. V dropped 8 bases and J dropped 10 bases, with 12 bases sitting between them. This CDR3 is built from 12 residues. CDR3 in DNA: TGTGCCAGCGGGGGCGCGGGCTCACCCCTCCACTTT. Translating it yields CASGGAGSPLHF.

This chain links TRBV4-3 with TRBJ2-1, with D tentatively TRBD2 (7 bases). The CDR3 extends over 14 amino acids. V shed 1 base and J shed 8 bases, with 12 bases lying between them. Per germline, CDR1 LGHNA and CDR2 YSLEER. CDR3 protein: CASSQVGGRYEQFF. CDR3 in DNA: TGCGCCAGCAGCCAAGTGGGGGGGCGGTATGAGCAGTTCTTC.

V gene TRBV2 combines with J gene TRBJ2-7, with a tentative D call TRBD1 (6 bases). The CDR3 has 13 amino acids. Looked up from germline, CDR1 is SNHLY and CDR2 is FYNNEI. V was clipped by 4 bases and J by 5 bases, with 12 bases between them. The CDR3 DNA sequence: TGTGCCAGCAGTGGCTACAGGGAACACGAGCAGTACTTC. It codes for CASSGYREHEQYF.

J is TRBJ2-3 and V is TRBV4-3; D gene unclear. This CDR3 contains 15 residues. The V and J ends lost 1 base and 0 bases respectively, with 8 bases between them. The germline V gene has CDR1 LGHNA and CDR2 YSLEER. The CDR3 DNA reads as TGCGCCAGCAGCCAAGTCGGAGAGAGCACAGATACGCAGTATTTT. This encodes CASSQVGESTDTQYF.

The CDR3 reads CASSTKQGYNQPQHF. CDR3 nucleotides: TGTGCCAGCAGTACGAAACAGGGATACAATCAGCCCCAGCATTTT. The rearrangement joins TRBV28 to TRBJ1-5; maybe TRBD1 (6 bases). The CDR3 runs to 15 residues. The germline V gene has CDR1 MDHEN and CDR2 SYDVKM. V lost 5 bases, J lost 3 bases, and 14 bases lay in between.

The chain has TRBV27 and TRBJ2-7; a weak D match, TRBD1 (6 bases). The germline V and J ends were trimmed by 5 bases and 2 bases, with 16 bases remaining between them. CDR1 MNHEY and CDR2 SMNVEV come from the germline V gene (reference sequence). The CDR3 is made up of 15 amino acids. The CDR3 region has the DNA TGTGCCAGCAGTCTGATACAGGGAACGACCTACGAGCAGTACTTC. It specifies CASSLIQGTTYEQYF.

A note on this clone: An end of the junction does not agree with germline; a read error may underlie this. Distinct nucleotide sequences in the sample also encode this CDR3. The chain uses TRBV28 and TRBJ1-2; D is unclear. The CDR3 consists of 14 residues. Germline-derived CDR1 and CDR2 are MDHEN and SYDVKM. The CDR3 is CASRTLTEGYGYTF. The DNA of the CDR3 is TGCGCCAGCAGAACTCTCACCGAGGGCTATGGCTACACCTTC.

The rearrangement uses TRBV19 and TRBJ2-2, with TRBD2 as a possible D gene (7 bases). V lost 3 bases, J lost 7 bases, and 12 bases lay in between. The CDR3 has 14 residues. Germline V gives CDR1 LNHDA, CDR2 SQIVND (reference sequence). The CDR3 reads CASSMGGAGGELFF. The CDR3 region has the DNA TGTGCCAGTAGTATGGGGGGGGCTGGCGGGGAGCTGTTTTTT.

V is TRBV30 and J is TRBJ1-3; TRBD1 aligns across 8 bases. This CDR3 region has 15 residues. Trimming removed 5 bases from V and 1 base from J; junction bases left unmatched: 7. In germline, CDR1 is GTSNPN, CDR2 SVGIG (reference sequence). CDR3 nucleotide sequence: TGTGCCTGGTCTAGGGACAGGACATCTGGAAACACCATATATTTT. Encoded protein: CAWSRDRTSGNTIYF.

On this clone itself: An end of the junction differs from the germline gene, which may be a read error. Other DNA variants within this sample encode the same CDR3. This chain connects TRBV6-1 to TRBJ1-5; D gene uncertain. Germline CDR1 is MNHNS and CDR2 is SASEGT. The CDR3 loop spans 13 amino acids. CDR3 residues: CAGSEARGQPQHF. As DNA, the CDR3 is TGTGCCGGCAGTGAAGCGCGCGGTCAGCCCCAGCATTTT.

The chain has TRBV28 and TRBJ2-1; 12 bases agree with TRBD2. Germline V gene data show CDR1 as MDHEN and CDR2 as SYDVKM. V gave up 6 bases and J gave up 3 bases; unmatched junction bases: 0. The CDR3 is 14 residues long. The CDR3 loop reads CASRGLAGYNEQFF. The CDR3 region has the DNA TGTGCCAGCAGGGGACTAGCGGGCTACAATGAGCAGTTCTTC.

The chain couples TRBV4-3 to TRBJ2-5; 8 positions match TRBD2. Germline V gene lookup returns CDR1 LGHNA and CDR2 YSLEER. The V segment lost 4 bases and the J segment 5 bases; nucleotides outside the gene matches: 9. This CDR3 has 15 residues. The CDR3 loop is CASSPSAGGWETQYF. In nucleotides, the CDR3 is TGCGCCAGCAGCCCCTCTGCGGGAGGATGGGAGACCCAGTACTTC.

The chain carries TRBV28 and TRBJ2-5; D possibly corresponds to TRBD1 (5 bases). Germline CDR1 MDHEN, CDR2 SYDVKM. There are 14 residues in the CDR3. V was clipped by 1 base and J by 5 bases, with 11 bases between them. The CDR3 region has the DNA TGTGCCAGCAGTTTATTAAGGGGTGGGGAGACCCAGTACTTC. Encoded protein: CASSLLRGGETQYF.

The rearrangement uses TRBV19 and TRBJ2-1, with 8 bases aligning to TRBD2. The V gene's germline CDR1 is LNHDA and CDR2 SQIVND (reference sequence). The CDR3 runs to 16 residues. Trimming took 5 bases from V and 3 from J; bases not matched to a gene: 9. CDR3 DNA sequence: TGTGCCAGTAGTCTCCTCGGGGCGGGGGGCTACAATGAGCAGTTCTTC. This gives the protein CASSLLGAGGYNEQFF.

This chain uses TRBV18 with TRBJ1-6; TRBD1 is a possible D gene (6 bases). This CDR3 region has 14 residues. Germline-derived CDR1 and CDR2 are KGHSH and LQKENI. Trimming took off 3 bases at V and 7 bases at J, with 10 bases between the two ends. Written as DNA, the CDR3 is TGTGCCAGCTCACCCGAGGACAGCAATTCACCCCTCCACTTT. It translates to CASSPEDSNSPLHF. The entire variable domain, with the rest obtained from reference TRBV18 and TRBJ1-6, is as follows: NAGVMQNPRHLVRRRGQEARLRCSPMKGHSHVYWYRQLPEEGLKFMVYLQKENIIDESGMPKERFSAEFPKEGPSILRIQQVVRGDSAAYFCASSPEDSNSPLHFGNGTRLTVT.

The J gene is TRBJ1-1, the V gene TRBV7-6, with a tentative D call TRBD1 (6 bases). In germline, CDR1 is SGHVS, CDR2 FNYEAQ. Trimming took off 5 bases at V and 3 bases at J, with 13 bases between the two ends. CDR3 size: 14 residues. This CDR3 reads CASSEDSAYTEAFF. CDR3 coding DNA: TGTGCCAGCAGCGAGGACAGCGCTTACACTGAAGCTTTCTTT.

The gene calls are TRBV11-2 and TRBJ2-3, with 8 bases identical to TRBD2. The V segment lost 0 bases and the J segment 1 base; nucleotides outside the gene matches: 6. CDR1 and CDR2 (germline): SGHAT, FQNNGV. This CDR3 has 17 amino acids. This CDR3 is CASSLEASGRRTDTQYF. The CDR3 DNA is TGTGCCAGCAGCTTAGAGGCTAGCGGGCGACGCACAGATACGCAGTATTTT.